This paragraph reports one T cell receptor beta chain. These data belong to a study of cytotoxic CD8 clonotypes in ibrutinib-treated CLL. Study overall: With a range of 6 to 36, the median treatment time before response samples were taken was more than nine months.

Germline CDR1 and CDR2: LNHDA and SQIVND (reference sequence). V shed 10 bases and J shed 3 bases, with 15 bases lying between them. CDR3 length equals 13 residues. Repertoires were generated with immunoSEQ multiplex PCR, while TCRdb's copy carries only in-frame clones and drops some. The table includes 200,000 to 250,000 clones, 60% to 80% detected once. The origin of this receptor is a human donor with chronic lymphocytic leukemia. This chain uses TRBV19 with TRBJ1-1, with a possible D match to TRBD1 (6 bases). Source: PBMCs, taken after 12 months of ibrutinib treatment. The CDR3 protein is CATPGAGDTEAFF. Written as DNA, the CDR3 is TGTGCCACCCCGGGGGCAGGGGACACTGAAGCTTTCTTT.